Each of the 3 T cell receptor beta chains below was sequenced from the same sample in a study of cytomegalovirus exposure and HLA in healthy donors. Use of 60 Vbeta and 13 Jbeta primers characterized the PCR. Clones were read by immunoSEQ multiplex PCR, and TCRdb kept only the in-frame ones, dropping some. The data contain around 140,000 clones, approximately 80% of them singletons. Sequencing used PBMCs. All receptors derive from a woman aged 18-29 years in good health and CMV-seropositive.

The sample holds one count of this clone. The chain is built from TRBV7-9 and TRBJ2-7; the match to TRBD1 covers 7 bases. From germline, CDR1 is SEHNR and CDR2 FQNEAQ (reference sequence). The ends lost 5 bases at V and 5 bases at J; junction bases unmatched: 3. The CDR3 runs to 12 residues. The CDR3 nucleotides read TGTGCCAGCAGCCCGACAGGGAACGAGCAGTACTTC. This translates into CASSPTGNEQYF.

DNA for the CDR3: TGTGCCAGCAGTTTATCGGTCCAGCGTTATGGCTACACCTTC. The encoded protein is CASSLSVQRYGYTF. V and J are TRBV27 and TRBJ1-2; the D is unclear. This CDR3 has 14 amino acids. Germline assignment: CDR1 MNHEY and CDR2 SMNVEV (reference sequence). The V gene lost 0 bases and the J gene lost 5 bases, with 10 bases spanning the gap.

The CDR3 DNA follows: TGTGCCAGCAGCTTAGCGCATGAACAATTCTCTGGGGCCAACGTCCTGACTTTC. It encodes CASSLAHEQFSGANVLTF. The gene calls are TRBV7-8 and TRBJ2-6; no clear D. Trimming cost V 0 bases and J 0 bases, with 12 bases left between them. CDR3 length equals 18 residues. Germline CDR1 reads SGHVS; CDR2 reads FQNEAQ.